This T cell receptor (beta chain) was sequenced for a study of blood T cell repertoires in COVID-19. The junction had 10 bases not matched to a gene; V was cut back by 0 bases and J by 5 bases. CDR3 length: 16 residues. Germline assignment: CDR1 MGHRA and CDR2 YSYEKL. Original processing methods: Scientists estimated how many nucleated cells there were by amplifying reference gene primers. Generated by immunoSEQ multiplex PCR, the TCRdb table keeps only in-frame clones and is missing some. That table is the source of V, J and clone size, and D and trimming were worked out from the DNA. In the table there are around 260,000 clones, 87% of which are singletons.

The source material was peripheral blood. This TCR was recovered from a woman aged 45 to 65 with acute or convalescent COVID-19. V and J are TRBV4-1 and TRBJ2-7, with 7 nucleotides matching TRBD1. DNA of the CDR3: TGCGCCAGCAGCCAAGATTTGTCAGGGGGTAGAGACGAGCAGTACTTC. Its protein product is CASSQDLSGGRDEQYF.